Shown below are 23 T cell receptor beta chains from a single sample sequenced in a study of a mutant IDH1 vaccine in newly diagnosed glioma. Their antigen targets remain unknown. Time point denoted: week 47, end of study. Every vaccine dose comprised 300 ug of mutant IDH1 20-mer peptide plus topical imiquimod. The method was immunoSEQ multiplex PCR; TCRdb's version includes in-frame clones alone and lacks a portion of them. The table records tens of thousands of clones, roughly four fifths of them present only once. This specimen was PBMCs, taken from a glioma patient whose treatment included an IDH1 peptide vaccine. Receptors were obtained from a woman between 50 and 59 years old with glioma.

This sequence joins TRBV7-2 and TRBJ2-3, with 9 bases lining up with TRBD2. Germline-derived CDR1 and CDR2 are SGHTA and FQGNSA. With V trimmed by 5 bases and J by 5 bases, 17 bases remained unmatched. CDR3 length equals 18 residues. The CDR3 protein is CASSGRGGGAKSGDTQYF. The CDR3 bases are TGTGCCAGCAGCGGGCGCGGCGGGGGGGCGAAGAGTGGAGATACGCAGTATTTT.

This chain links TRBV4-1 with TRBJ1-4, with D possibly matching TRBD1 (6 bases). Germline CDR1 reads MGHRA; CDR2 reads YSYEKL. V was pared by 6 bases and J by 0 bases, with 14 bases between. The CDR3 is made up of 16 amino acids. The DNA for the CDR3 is TGCGCCAGCAGAACAGGGCCTACTGCAACTAATGAAAAACTGTTTTTT. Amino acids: CASRTGPTATNEKLFF.

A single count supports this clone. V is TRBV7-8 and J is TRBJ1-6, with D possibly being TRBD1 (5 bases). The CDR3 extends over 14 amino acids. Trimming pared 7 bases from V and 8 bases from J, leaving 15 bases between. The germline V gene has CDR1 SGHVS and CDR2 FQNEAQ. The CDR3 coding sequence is TGTGCCAGCACCCGGGGCCGGGCGGATTCACCCCTCCACTTT. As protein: CASTRGRADSPLHF.

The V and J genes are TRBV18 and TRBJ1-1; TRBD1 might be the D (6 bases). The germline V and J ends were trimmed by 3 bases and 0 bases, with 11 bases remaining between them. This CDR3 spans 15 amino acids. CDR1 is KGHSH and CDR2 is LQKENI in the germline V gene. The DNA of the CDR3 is TGTGCCAGCTCACCCCGACAGGAGATGAACACTGAAGCTTTCTTT. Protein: CASSPRQEMNTEAFF.

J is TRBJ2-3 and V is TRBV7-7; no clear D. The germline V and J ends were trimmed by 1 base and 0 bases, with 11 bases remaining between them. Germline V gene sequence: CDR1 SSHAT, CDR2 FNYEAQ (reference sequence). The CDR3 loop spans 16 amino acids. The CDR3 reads CASSLGDKWSTDTQYF. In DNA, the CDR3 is TGTGCCAGCAGCTTAGGGGATAAGTGGAGCACAGATACGCAGTATTTT. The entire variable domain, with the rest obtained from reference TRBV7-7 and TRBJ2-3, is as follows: GAGVSQSPRYKVTKRGQDVTLRCDPISSHATLYWYQQALGQGPEFLTYFNYEAQPDKSGLPSDRFSAERPEGSISTLTIQRTEQRDSAMYRCASSLGDKWSTDTQYFGPGTRLTVL.

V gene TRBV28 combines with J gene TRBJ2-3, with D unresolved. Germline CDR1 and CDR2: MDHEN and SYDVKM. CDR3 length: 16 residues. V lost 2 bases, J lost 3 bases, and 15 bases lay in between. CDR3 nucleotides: TGTGCCAGCAGTTTACCTGGACGGCCAATGACAGATACGCAGTATTTT. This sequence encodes CASSLPGRPMTDTQYF.

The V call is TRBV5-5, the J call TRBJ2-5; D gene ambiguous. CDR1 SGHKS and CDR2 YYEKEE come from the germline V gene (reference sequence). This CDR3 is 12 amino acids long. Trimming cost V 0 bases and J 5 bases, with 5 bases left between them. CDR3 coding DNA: TGTGCCAGCAGCTTGGTATTGGAGACCCAGTACTTC. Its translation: CASSLVLETQYF. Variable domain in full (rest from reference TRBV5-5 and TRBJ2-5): DAGVTQSPTHLIKTRGQQVTLRCSPISGHKSVSWYQQVLGQGPQFIFQYYEKEERGRGNFPDRFSARQFPNYSSELNVNALLLGDSALYLCASSLVLETQYFGPGTRLLVL.

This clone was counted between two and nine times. This chain's CDR3 is CASNILDRPTEAFF. DNA of the CDR3: TGTGCCAGCAACATCCTCGACAGGCCCACTGAAGCTTTCTTT. V and J are TRBV5-4 and TRBJ1-1, with D possibly TRBD1 on 6 matching bases. In germline, CDR1 is SGHNT, CDR2 YYREEE (reference sequence). The CDR3 extends over 14 amino acids. The ends were cut back, 6 bases at V and 4 bases at J, with 16 bases in the middle.

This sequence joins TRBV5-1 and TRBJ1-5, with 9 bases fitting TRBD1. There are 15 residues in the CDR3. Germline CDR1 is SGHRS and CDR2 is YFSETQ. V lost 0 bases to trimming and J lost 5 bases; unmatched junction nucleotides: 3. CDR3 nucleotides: TGCGCCAGCAGCTTGGAGGGGACAGGGCATCAGCCCCAGCATTTT. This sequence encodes CASSLEGTGHQPQHF.

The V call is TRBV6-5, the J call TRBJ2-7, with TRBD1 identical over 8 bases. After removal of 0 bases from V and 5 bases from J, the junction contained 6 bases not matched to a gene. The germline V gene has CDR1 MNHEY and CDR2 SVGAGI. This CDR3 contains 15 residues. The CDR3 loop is CASSYSSGGAHEQYF. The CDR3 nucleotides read TGTGCCAGCAGTTACTCCTCAGGGGGCGCCCACGAGCAGTACTTC.

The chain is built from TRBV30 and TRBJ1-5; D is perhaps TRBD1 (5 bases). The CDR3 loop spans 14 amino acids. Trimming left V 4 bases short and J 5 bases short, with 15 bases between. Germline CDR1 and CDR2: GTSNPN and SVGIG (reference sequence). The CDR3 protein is CAWKGPGIYQPQHF. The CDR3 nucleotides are TGTGCCTGGAAGGGTCCAGGGATCTATCAGCCCCAGCATTTT. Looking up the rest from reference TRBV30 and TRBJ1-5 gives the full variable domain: SQTIHQWPATLVQPVGSPLSLECTVEGTSNPNLYWYRQAAGRGLQLLFYSVGIGQISSEVPQNLSASRPQDRQFILSSKKLLLSDSGFYLCAWKGPGIYQPQHFGDGTRLSIL.

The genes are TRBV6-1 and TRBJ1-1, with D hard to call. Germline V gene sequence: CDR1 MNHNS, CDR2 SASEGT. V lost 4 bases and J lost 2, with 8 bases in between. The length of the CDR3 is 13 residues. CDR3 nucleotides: TGTGCCAGCAGTGTAACAAGTAACACTGAAGCTTTCTTT. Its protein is CASSVTSNTEAFF.

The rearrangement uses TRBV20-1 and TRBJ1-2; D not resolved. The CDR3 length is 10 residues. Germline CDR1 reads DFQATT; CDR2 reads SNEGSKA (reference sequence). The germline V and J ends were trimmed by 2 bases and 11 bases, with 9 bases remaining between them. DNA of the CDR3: TGCAGTGCTAGAAGAACGGGGTACACCTTC. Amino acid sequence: CSARRTGYTF.

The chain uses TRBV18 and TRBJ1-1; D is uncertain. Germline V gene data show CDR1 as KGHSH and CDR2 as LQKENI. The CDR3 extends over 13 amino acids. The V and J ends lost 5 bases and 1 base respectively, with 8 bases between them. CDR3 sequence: CASSNDRNTEAFF. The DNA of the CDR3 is TGTGCCAGCTCAAACGATAGGAACACTGAAGCTTTCTTT.

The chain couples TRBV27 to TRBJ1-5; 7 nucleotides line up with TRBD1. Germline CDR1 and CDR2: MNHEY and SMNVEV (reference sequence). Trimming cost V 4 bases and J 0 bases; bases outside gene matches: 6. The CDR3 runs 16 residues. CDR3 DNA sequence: TGTGCCAGCAGTTACGGGACAGTCGCTAGCAATCAGCCCCAGCATTTT. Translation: CASSYGTVASNQPQHF.

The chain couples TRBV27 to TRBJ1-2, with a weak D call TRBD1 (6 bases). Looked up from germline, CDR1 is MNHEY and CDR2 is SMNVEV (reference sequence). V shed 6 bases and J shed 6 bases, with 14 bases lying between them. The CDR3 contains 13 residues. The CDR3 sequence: CASSLQGAHGYTF. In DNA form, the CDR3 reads TGTGCCAGCAGCCTACAGGGAGCCCATGGCTACACCTTC.

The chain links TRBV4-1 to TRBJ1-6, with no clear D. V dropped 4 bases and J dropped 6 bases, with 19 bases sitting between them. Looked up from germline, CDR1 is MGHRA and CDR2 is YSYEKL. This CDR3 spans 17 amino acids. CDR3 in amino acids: CASSPAVEGHGNSPLHF. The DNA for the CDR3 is TGCGCCAGCAGCCCTGCAGTAGAGGGCCATGGTAATTCACCCCTCCACTTT.

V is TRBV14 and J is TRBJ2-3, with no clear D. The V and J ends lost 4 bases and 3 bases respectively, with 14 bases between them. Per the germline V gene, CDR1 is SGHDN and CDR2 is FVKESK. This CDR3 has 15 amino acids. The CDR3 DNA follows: TGTGCCAGCAGCCTCCAATTAGCAAGTACAGATACGCAGTATTTT. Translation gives CASSLQLASTDTQYF.

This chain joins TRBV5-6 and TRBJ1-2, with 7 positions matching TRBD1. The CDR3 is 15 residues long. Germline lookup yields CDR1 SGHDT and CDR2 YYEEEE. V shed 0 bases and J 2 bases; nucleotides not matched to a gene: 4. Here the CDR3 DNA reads TGTGCCAGCAGCTTGGGACAGGGCTTGAACTATGGCTACACCTTC. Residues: CASSLGQGLNYGYTF.

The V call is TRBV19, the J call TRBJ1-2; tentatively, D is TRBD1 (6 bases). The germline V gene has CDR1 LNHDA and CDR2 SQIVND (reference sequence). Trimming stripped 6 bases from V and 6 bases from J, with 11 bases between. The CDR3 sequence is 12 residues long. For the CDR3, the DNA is TGTGCCAGTAGCCTACAGGGTAATGGCTACACCTTC. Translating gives CASSLQGNGYTF.

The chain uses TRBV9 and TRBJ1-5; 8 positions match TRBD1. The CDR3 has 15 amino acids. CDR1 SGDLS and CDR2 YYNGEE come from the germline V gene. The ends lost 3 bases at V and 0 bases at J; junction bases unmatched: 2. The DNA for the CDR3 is TGTGCCAGCAGCGCGACAGGGGATAGCAATCAGCCCCAGCATTTT. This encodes CASSATGDSNQPQHF.

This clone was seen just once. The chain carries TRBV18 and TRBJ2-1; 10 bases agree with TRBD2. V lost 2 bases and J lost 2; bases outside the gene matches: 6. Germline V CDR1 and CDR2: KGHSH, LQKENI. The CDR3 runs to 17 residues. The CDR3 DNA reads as TGTGCCAGCTCACCAGTTCAAGCGGGGGGGCCCTACAATGAGCAGTTCTTC. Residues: CASSPVQAGGPYNEQFF. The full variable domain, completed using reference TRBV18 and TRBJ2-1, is NAGVMQNPRHLVRRRGQEARLRCSPMKGHSHVYWYRQLPEEGLKFMVYLQKENIIDESGMPKERFSAEFPKEGPSILRIQQVVRGDSAAYFCASSPVQAGGPYNEQFFGPGTRLTVL.

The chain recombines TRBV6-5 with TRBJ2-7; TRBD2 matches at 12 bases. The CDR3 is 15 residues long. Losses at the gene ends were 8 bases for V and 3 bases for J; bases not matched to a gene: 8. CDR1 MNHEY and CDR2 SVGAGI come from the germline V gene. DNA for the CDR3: TGTGCCAGCCGAAGGACTAGCGGGGATAACTACGAGCAGTACTTC. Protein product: CASRRTSGDNYEQYF.